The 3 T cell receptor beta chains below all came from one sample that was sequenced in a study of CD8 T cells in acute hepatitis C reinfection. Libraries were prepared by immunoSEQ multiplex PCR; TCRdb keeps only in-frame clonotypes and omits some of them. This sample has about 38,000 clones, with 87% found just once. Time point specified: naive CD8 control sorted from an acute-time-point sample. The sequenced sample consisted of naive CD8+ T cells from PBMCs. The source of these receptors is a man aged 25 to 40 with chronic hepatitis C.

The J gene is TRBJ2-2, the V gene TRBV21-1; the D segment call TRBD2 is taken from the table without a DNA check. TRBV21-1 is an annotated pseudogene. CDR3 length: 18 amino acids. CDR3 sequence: CASSKGKRGFANTGELFF. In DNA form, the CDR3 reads TGTGCCAGCAGCAAAGGGAAGCGGGGGTTCGCGAACACCGGGGAGCTGTTTTTT.

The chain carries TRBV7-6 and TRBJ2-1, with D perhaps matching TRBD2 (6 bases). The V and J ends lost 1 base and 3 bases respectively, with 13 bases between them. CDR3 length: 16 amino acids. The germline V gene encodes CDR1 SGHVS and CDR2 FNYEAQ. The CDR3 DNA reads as TGTGCCAGCAGCTTAGTGGAGGGGTCTGGCTACAATGAGCAGTTCTTC. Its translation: CASSLVEGSGYNEQFF.

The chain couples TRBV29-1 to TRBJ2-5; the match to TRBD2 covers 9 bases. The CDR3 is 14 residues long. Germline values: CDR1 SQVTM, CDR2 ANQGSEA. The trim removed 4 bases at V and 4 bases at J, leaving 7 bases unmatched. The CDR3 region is CSVGVAGDGETQYF. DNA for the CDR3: TGCAGCGTTGGTGTAGCGGGGGACGGAGAGACCCAGTACTTC.